This TCR beta chain was identified during a study of T-cell memory formation after mild COVID-19. Study-level findings and limits: Contracting clones localized mainly to CM and EM when CD4+ and mainly to EMRA when CD8+.

The V gene's germline CDR1 is SGHRS and CDR2 YFSETQ. The CDR3 extends over 16 amino acids. Trimming took 0 bases from V and 1 from J, leaving 11 bases between them. About this clonotype itself: Its antigen is currently unknown.

TCRdb used MiXCR to reprocess the 5' RACE reads, holding one entry per CDR3 protein. The sample contains roughly 70,000 distinct CDR3 sequences, 15% to 20% of which appear only once. V and J are TRBV5-1 and TRBJ2-1; D ambiguous. Source material: PBMCs or a T cell subset sorted from them (not recorded which). The TCR was taken from an adult woman who had mild COVID-19 (a few samples of this study predate the infection). Cell type and time point are not known. The CDR3 loop reads CASSLARDPSYNEQFF. CDR3 nucleotide sequence: TGCGCCAGCAGCTTGGCCCGAGACCCGTCCTACAATGAGCAGTTCTTC.